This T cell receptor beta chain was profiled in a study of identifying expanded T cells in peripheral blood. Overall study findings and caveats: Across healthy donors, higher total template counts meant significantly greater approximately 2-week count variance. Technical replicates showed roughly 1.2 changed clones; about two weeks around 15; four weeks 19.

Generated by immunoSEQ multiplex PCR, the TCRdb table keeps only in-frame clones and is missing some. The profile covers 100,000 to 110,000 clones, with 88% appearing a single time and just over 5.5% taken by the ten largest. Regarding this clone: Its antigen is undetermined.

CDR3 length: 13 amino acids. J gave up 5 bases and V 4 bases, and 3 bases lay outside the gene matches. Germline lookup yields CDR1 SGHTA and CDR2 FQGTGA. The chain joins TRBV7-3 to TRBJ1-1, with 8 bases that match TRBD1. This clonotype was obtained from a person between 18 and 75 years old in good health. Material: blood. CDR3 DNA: TGTGCCAGCAGCTCGGACAGGGAGACTGAAGCTTTCTTT. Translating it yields CASSSDRETEAFF. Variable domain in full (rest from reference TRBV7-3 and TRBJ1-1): GAGVSQTPSNKVTEKGKYVELRCDPISGHTALYWYRQSLGQGPEFLIYFQGTGAADDSGLPNDRFFAVRPEGSVSTLKIQRTERGDSAVYLCASSSDRETEAFFGQGTRLTVV.